The 4 T cell receptor beta chains below were found in one sample sequenced in a study of T cell responses to AZD1222 COVID-19 vaccine. Method: immunoSEQ multiplex PCR; TCRdb's copy keeps in-frame clones and lacks some. The data show 85,000 to 120,000 clones, 90% seen once. The material was peripheral blood, obtained on day 0 of AZD1222 vaccination. These receptors all stem from an adult in good health.

The chain couples TRBV19 to TRBJ2-1; no definite D call. The length of the CDR3 is 13 residues. Germline-derived CDR1 and CDR2 are LNHDA and SQIVND (reference sequence). V lost 5 bases to trimming and J lost 5 bases, with 10 bases between them. CDR3 DNA sequence: TGTGCCAGTAGTTTTGGACCGGACAATGAGCAGTTCTTC. Translation: CASSFGPDNEQFF.

The chain links TRBV19 to TRBJ2-7; TRBD1 or TRBD2 may be the D gene (6 bases each). The CDR3 contains 15 residues. Germline values: CDR1 LNHDA, CDR2 SQIVND (reference sequence). Trimming shortened V by 3 bases and J by 4 bases, and 16 bases separated the two germline ends. The CDR3 bases are TGTGCCAGTAGTATTCTGATTCAGGGGAGGTACGAGCAGTACTTC. It is translated as CASSILIQGRYEQYF.

The CDR3 loop reads CASSLGGGKAQYF. DNA of the CDR3: TGTGCCAGCAGCTTGGGTGGGGGAAAGGCGCAGTATTTT. V gene TRBV5-4 combines with J gene TRBJ2-3; D is possibly TRBD1 or TRBD2 (5 bases each). This CDR3 spans 13 amino acids. The V and J ends lost 0 bases and 10 bases respectively, with 12 bases between them. CDR1 and CDR2 from the germline V gene are SGHNT and YYREEE (reference sequence). Combining the CDR3 with reference TRBV5-4 and TRBJ2-3 gives the whole variable domain ETGVTQSPTHLIKTRGQQVTLRCSSQSGHNTVSWYQQALGQGPQFIFQYYREEENGRGNFPPRFSGLQFPNYSSELNVNALELDDSALYLCASSLGGGKAQYFGPGTRLTVL.

The rearrangement links TRBV20-1 to TRBJ2-1, with D perhaps being TRBD1 or TRBD2 (5 bases each). CDR3 length equals 13 residues. Germline V CDR1 and CDR2: DFQATT, SNEGSKA (reference sequence). V was clipped by 3 bases and J by 2 bases, with 8 bases between them. The CDR3 DNA follows: TGCAGTGCTAGTCCGGGACCCTACAATGAGCAGTTCTTC. This translates into CSASPGPYNEQFF.